This T cell receptor beta chain was retrieved from a study of T cell changes during pregnancy in multiple sclerosis. The CDR3 sequence is 14 residues long. Germline V gene sequence: CDR1 SGHRS, CDR2 YFSETQ. V was clipped by 2 bases and J by 5 bases, with 13 bases between them. Sequencing was performed with immunoSEQ multiplex PCR; in TCRdb, only in-frame clones are kept and a portion is missing. The sample consists of roughly 20,000 clones, approximately 90% of them appearing once. The chain has TRBV5-1 and TRBJ1-1, with D perhaps matching TRBD1 (5 bases). The input for sequencing was CD4+ T cells from peripheral blood mononuclear cells, taken in the third trimester of pregnancy. The receptor comes from a female donor with multiple sclerosis, enrolled in a pregnancy study. CDR3 sequence (DNA): TGCGCCAGCAGCTTTGCCTCGGCAGGGACTGAAGCTTTCTTT. Translating gives CASSFASAGTEAFF.